These 32 T cell receptor beta chains came from one sample sequenced in a study of T-cell memory formation after mild COVID-19. In TCRdb, the 5' RACE reads were re-called with MiXCR into one record per CDR3 protein. The sample has about 250,000 distinct CDR3 sequences, just over 15% seen once; the top ten hold 2.1%. The sequenced sample consisted of PBMCs or a T cell subset sorted from them (not recorded which). Every receptor here comes from an adult woman who had mild COVID-19 (a few samples of this study predate the infection). Cell type and time point are not known.

This clonotype was counted only a few times. The genes are TRBV4-1 and TRBJ2-1; D may be TRBD2 (6 bases). This CDR3 is 15 amino acids long. Trimming stripped 2 bases from V and 2 bases from J, with 10 bases between. In germline, CDR1 is MGHRA, CDR2 YSYEKL. DNA for the CDR3: TGCGCCAGCAGCCAACTTGGGACTGCCTACAATGAGCAGTTCTTC. Translated: CASSQLGTAYNEQFF.

This clonotype showed up just a few times. J is TRBJ2-5 and V is TRBV24-1; D remains ambiguous. The germline CDR1 and CDR2 sequences are KGHDR and SFDVKD. CDR3 length: 13 amino acids. V was cut by 9 bases and J by 4 bases, with 14 bases left in between. The CDR3 nucleotides are TGTGCCACCGAAGGACGGTCAGGAGAGACCCAGTACTTC. This codes for CATEGRSGETQYF.

Only a few counts were recorded for this clonotype. The chain employs TRBV9 and TRBJ2-7, with TRBD2 matching 11 bases. The CDR3 is made up of 19 amino acids. Germline CDR1 and CDR2: SGDLS and YYNGEE. V lost 3 bases to trimming and J lost 8 bases; unmatched junction nucleotides: 22. DNA for the CDR3: TGTGCCAGCAGCGGCCCGGGGGGGGAACTCGGACTAGCGGGTCACAAGCAGTACTTC. Its translation: CASSGPGGELGLAGHKQYF.

This sequence joins TRBV6-6 and TRBJ2-7; D is uncertain. The germline V gene has CDR1 MNHNY and CDR2 SVGAGI (reference sequence). Trimming took off 4 bases at V and 5 bases at J, with 15 bases between the two ends. CDR3 length: 14 amino acids. The CDR3 spells CASSSRAIGDEQYF. The CDR3 coding sequence is TGTGCCAGCAGTTCTAGGGCCATTGGGGACGAGCAGTACTTC.

The V call is TRBV5-6, the J call TRBJ2-5; the match to TRBD2 covers 10 bases. The CDR3 totals 15 residues. The germline gives CDR1 SGHDT, CDR2 YYEEEE. Unmatched junction bases numbered 3, after V lost 4 bases and J lost 0 bases. The CDR3 protein is CASSMTSGYQETQYF. Here the CDR3 DNA reads TGTGCCAGCAGCATGACTAGCGGGTACCAAGAGACCCAGTACTTC.

This clonotype was detected a few times. The genes are TRBV20-1 and TRBJ2-3; maybe TRBD2 (7 bases). Germline V gives CDR1 DFQATT, CDR2 SNEGSKA (reference sequence). The V end lost 3 bases, the J end lost 4 bases, and 17 bases lay between the germline ends. The CDR3 is made up of 15 amino acids. The chain's CDR3 is CSARTRGALPDTQYF. CDR3 DNA: TGCAGTGCTAGGACCCGGGGGGCCCTCCCAGATACGCAGTATTTT.

This rearrangement joins TRBV18 to TRBJ1-2; 10 bases fit TRBD1. CDR1 KGHSH and CDR2 LQKENI come from the germline V gene. V lost 4 bases and J lost 3; bases outside the gene matches: 8. This CDR3 has 16 amino acids. The CDR3 DNA follows: TGTGCCAGCTCACTTTCGGCAGGACAGGGGGACTATGGCTACACCTTC. Translated: CASSLSAGQGDYGYTF. The variable domain in full, completed from reference TRBV18 and TRBJ1-2, reads NAGVMQNPRHLVRRRGQEARLRCSPMKGHSHVYWYRQLPEEGLKFMVYLQKENIIDESGMPKERFSAEFPKEGPSILRIQQVVRGDSAAYFCASSLSAGQGDYGYTFGSGTRLTVV.

This clonotype counts as medium-sized. V usage is TRBV7-9 and J usage is TRBJ2-1; TRBD1 agrees at 7 bases. After removal of 5 bases from V and 6 bases from J, the junction contained 10 bases not matched to a gene. The CDR3 has 15 residues. The V gene's germline CDR1 is SEHNR and CDR2 FQNEAQ (reference sequence). The CDR3 sequence is CASSIRPTGINEQFF. For the CDR3, the DNA is TGTGCCAGCAGCATCCGACCGACAGGGATCAATGAGCAGTTCTTC.

This clonotype appeared a few times. The rearrangement joins TRBV19 to TRBJ2-1; 9 bases are a match to TRBD1. CDR1 is LNHDA and CDR2 is SQIVND in the germline V gene (reference sequence). V was clipped by 7 bases and J by 4 bases; unmatched bases: 2. The CDR3 has 13 amino acids. The CDR3 region has the DNA TGTGCCAGTAAGGGACAGGGTTACAATGAGCAGTTCTTC. This gives the protein CASKGQGYNEQFF. The variable domain in full, completed from reference TRBV19 and TRBJ2-1, reads DGGITQSPKYLFRKEGQNVTLSCEQNLNHDAMYWYRQDPGQGLRLIYYSQIVNDFQKGDIAEGYSVSREKKESFPLTVTSAQKNPTAFYLCASKGQGYNEQFFGPGTRLTVL.

CDR3 protein: CASSLQSPYEQYF. DNA for the CDR3: TGTGCCAGCAGCTTACAATCCCCCTACGAGCAGTACTTC. V gene TRBV7-2 combines with J gene TRBJ2-7, with D uncertain. The germline CDR1 and CDR2 sequences are SGHTA and FQGNSA. CDR3 size: 13 residues. Trimming removed 2 bases from V and 2 bases from J, with 7 bases in between. Using reference TRBV7-2 and TRBJ2-7 for the parts outside the CDR3, the full variable domain is GAGVSQSPSNKVTEKGKDVELRCDPISGHTALYWYRQSLGQGLEFLIYFQGNSAPDKSGLPSDRFSAERTGGSVSTLTIQRTQQEDSAVYLCASSLQSPYEQYFGPGTRLTVT.

This clonotype has only a few counts. The CDR3 DNA reads as TGTGCCAGCGGTGGAGTAGCGGGAGTCAGTGAGCAGTTCTTC. Translating gives CASGGVAGVSEQFF. The rearrangement joins TRBV7-2 to TRBJ2-1; 9 bases are a match to TRBD2. Germline V gene data show CDR1 as SGHTA and CDR2 as FQGNSA. This CDR3 region has 14 residues. Trimming at V came to 8 bases and at J to 9 bases, leaving 11 bases not matched to a gene.

The chain joins TRBV19 to TRBJ2-7; 7 nucleotides align to TRBD1. Unmatched junction bases numbered 5, after V lost 9 bases and J lost 0 bases. This CDR3 is 13 amino acids long. Per the germline V gene, CDR1 is LNHDA and CDR2 is SQIVND (reference sequence). Written as DNA, the CDR3 is TGTGCCAGCAGGGGACAGAGCTCCTACGAGCAGTACTTC. As protein: CASRGQSSYEQYF. The variable domain in full, with the rest retrieved from reference TRBV19 and TRBJ2-7, is DGGITQSPKYLFRKEGQNVTLSCEQNLNHDAMYWYRQDPGQGLRLIYYSQIVNDFQKGDIAEGYSVSREKKESFPLTVTSAQKNPTAFYLCASRGQSSYEQYFGPGTRLTVT.

Ten or more counts support this clonotype. In DNA, the CDR3 is TGCGCCAGCAGCCCTGGACTAGCGGGGGGCCGGAACACCGGGGAGCTGTTTTTT. Translation: CASSPGLAGGRNTGELFF. The chain joins TRBV5-1 to TRBJ2-2, with 14 positions matching TRBD2. Germline trimming cut 4 bases from V and 1 base from J; bases unmatched to any gene: 6. Germline loops: CDR1 SGHRS, CDR2 YFSETQ. This CDR3 comprises 18 residues.

Ten or more counts support this clonotype. V and J are TRBV6-5 and TRBJ2-1; D gene uncertain. V was shortened by 1 base and J by 5 bases, with 9 bases between the two germline ends. CDR1 MNHEY and CDR2 SVGAGI come from the germline V gene. This CDR3 region has 14 residues. The CDR3: CASSYFGPNNEQFF. The CDR3 region has the DNA TGTGCCAGCAGTTACTTCGGACCCAACAATGAGCAGTTCTTC.

This clonotype was detected only once. This chain uses TRBV7-9 with TRBJ2-5; D not resolved. The germline CDR1 and CDR2 sequences are SEHNR and FQNEAQ (reference sequence). The ends were cut back, 2 bases at V and 2 bases at J, with 12 bases in the middle. This CDR3 contains 15 residues. The CDR3 region is CASSLNGGRQETQYF. The CDR3 DNA is TGTGCCAGCAGCTTAAACGGCGGACGACAAGAGACCCAGTACTTC.

V is TRBV3-1 and J is TRBJ1-2; D gene unclear. This CDR3 is 15 amino acids long. Germline loops: CDR1 LGHDT, CDR2 YNNKEL (reference sequence). The germline V and J ends were trimmed by 1 base and 4 bases, with 13 bases remaining between them. CDR3 in amino acids: CASSQGRGEGYGYTF. Written as DNA, the CDR3 is TGTGCCAGCAGCCAAGGACGGGGAGAGGGCTATGGCTACACCTTC.

In its sample, this clonotype was seen once. For the CDR3, the DNA is TGTGCCAGCAGCCAAGGGGAGGGCCCGTCGTCTGGAAACACCATATATTTT. Protein product: CASSQGEGPSSGNTIYF. The chain combines TRBV4-2 with TRBJ1-3; D not resolved. The CDR3 is made up of 17 amino acids. Deletions cut 1 base from V and 1 base from J, with 14 bases between. Germline V CDR1 and CDR2: LGHNA, YNFKEQ.

The V gene is TRBV14, the J gene TRBJ1-1; the D is unclear. This CDR3 region has 12 residues. V dropped 4 bases and J dropped 9 bases, with 12 bases sitting between them. The V gene's germline CDR1 is SGHDN and CDR2 FVKESK. CDR3 in amino acids: CASSPNNGKAFF. As DNA, the CDR3 is TGTGCCAGCAGCCCCAACAACGGGAAAGCTTTCTTT.

This chain connects TRBV6-2 or TRBV6-3 to TRBJ2-7; D gene unclear. V lost 1 base to trimming and J lost 7 bases, with 8 bases between them. The V gene's germline CDR1 is MNHEY and CDR2 SVGEGT. This CDR3 has 12 residues. In DNA, the CDR3 is TGTGCCAGCAGTTACTTCAGTGGGGAGCAGTACTTC. It codes for CASSYFSGEQYF.

This clonotype was seen a few times. This rearrangement joins TRBV5-1 to TRBJ2-3; no reliable D call. This CDR3 is built from 15 residues. V was clipped by 4 bases and J by 2 bases, with 14 bases between them. CDR1 is SGHRS, CDR2 YFSETQ, per germline. CDR3 sequence: CASSPPEDYTDTQYF. The CDR3 nucleotides are TGCGCCAGCAGCCCCCCTGAGGATTACACAGATACGCAGTATTTT.

This clonotype was counted between two and nine times. This rearrangement joins TRBV24-1 to TRBJ2-5; 7 nucleotides agree with TRBD2. Germline CDR1 and CDR2: KGHDR and SFDVKD. Trimming cost V 2 bases and J 5 bases; bases outside gene matches: 7. The CDR3 length is 15 residues. The CDR3: CATSDWGGRLETQYF. CDR3 coding DNA: TGTGCCACCAGTGATTGGGGCGGGAGACTGGAGACCCAGTACTTC.

Note on this clonotype: This may be a read error: a much more frequent sequence differs by one nucleotide. V and J are TRBV30 and TRBJ2-3; tentative D call: TRBD2 (6 bases). The CDR3 totals 13 residues. Germline CDR1 is GTSNPN and CDR2 is SVGIG (reference sequence). The CDR3 nucleotides read TGTGCCTGGAGTGTACGGGAGAGGGATAAGCAGTATTTT. Amino acids: CAWSVRERDKQYF.

This chain joins TRBV7-3 and TRBJ2-7; the match to TRBD2 covers 11 bases. CDR3 length: 21 residues. Germline V gene lookup returns CDR1 SGHTA and CDR2 FQGTGA. V dropped 4 bases and J dropped 3; count of bases not matched to a gene: 23. The CDR3 protein is CASSSPPKTSGKLRWVYEQYF. The CDR3 region has the DNA TGTGCCAGCAGCTCCCCCCCTAAGACTAGCGGGAAGCTACGATGGGTCTACGAGCAGTACTTC.

CDR3 loop: CASSPRTGHSSTDTQYF. CDR3 DNA: TGTGCCAGCTCACCAAGGACAGGGCACTCTAGCACAGATACGCAGTATTTT. The chain joins TRBV18 to TRBJ2-3; 8 nucleotides line up with TRBD1. Per the germline V gene, CDR1 is KGHSH and CDR2 is LQKENI. J lost 0 bases, V lost 2 bases, and 7 bases had no gene match. This CDR3 has 17 amino acids.

The J gene is TRBJ2-5, the V gene TRBV2; perhaps TRBD1 as D (5 bases). Germline V gene data show CDR1 as SNHLY and CDR2 as FYNNEI. The CDR3 covers 14 residues. Trimming removed 2 bases at V and 4 bases at J, with 11 bases between. CDR3 sequence (DNA): TGTGCCAGCAGTGAATGGGGCAGGGCAGAGACCCAGTACTTC. Amino acids: CASSEWGRAETQYF.

The genes are TRBV5-1 and TRBJ2-1; maybe TRBD2 (7 bases). V was cut by 4 bases and J by 5 bases, with 13 bases left in between. CDR1 and CDR2 from the germline V gene are SGHRS and YFSETQ. The CDR3 is 14 residues long. The CDR3 here is CASSRRGPNNEQFF. The CDR3 DNA sequence: TGCGCCAGCAGCAGGCGGGGGCCGAACAATGAGCAGTTCTTC.

J is TRBJ1-6 and V is TRBV5-1; 8 bases are a match to TRBD1. This CDR3 contains 15 residues. V shed 4 bases, J shed 6 bases, and the junction held 6 bases outside the gene matches. Germline loops: CDR1 SGHRS, CDR2 YFSETQ. In DNA form, the CDR3 reads TGCGCCAGCAGCGCCTGGACAGGGATTAATTCACCCCTCCACTTT. It encodes CASSAWTGINSPLHF.

This clonotype was detected only a few times. The J gene is TRBJ1-6, the V gene TRBV19, with TRBD1 matching over 8 bases. V lost 8 bases, J lost 9 bases, and 6 bases stayed unmatched. This CDR3 has 13 residues. The germline CDR1 and CDR2 sequences are LNHDA and SQIVND (reference sequence). CDR3 protein: CASAGQARSPLHF. CDR3 coding DNA: TGTGCCAGTGCGGGACAGGCGCGTTCACCCCTCCACTTT.

This chain links TRBV7-9 with TRBJ2-7; 10 bases map to TRBD1. The CDR3 has 15 amino acids. CDR1 SEHNR and CDR2 FQNEAQ come from the germline V gene (reference sequence). V trimming: 5 bases; J trimming: 5 bases; junction bases outside the gene matches: 9. The CDR3 here is CASSRLGTGDHEQYF. DNA of the CDR3: TGTGCCAGCAGCCGACTGGGGACAGGGGACCACGAGCAGTACTTC.

This clonotype has only a few counts. The chain links TRBV7-9 to TRBJ2-3; 9 nucleotides agree with TRBD1. The CDR3 has 15 residues. The germline CDR1 and CDR2 sequences are SEHNR and FQNEAQ (reference sequence). V trimming: 3 bases; J trimming: 2 bases; junction bases outside the gene matches: 3. The CDR3 region is CASSLGDRDTDTQYF. DNA for the CDR3: TGTGCCAGCAGCTTGGGGGACAGGGACACAGATACGCAGTATTTT. The full variable domain, in which reference TRBV7-9 and TRBJ2-3 provide the parts outside the CDR3, is DTGVSQNPRHKITKRGQNVTFRCDPISEHNRLYWYRQTLGQGPEFLTYFQNEAQLEKSRLLSDRFSAERPKGSFSTLEIQRTEQGDSAMYLCASSLGDRDTDTQYFGPGTRLTVL.

The genes are TRBV20-1 and TRBJ2-1, with D possibly matching TRBD2 (5 bases). V lost 6 bases, J lost 5 bases, and 11 bases lay in between. The CDR3 loop spans 12 amino acids. CDR1 and CDR2 from the germline V gene are DFQATT and SNEGSKA (reference sequence). CDR3 coding DNA: TGCAGTGCCCGACGGACTGACAATGAGCAGTTCTTC. This sequence encodes CSARRTDNEQFF.

V gene TRBV3-1 combines with J gene TRBJ1-4; possibly TRBD1 for D (6 bases). Trimming removed 1 base at V and 9 bases at J, with 12 bases between. Germline V gene data show CDR1 as LGHDT and CDR2 as YNNKEL (reference sequence). This CDR3 spans 14 amino acids. The CDR3: CASSQGTANQKLFF. The CDR3 region has the DNA TGTGCCAGCAGCCAAGGGACAGCGAATCAAAAACTGTTTTTT.